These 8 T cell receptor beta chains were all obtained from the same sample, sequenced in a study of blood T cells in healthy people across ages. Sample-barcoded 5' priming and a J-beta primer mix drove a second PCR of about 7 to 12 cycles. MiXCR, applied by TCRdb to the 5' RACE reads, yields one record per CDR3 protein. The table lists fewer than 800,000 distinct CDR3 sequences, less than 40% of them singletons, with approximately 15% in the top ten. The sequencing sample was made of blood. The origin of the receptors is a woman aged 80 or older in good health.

The DNA of the CDR3 is TGTGCCAGCAGTCCCCTAGGAATGACTAACTATGGCTACACCTTC. This codes for CASSPLGMTNYGYTF. The chain is built from TRBV12-3 or TRBV12-4 and TRBJ1-2; D remains unclear. The V end lost 5 bases, the J end lost 0 bases, and 13 bases lay between the germline ends. CDR3 length equals 15 residues.

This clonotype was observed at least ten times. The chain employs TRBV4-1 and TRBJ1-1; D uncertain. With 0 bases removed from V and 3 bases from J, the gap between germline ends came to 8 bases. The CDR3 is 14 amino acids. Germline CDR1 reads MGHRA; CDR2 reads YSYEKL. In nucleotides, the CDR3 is TGCGCCAGCAGCCAAGATACTAGTTACACTGAAGCTTTCTTT. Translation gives CASSQDTSYTEAFF.

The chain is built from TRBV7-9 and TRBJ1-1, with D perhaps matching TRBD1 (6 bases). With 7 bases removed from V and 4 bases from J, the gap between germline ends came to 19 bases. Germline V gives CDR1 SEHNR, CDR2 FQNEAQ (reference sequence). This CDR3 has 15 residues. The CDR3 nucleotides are TGTGCCAGCACCGCCCGGGGGGCTGGGGGCACTGAAGCTTTCTTT. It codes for CASTARGAGGTEAFF.

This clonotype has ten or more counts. The CDR3 coding sequence is TGTGCCAGCAGCTTGGTCCGCTACGAGCAGTACTTC. Its translation: CASSLVRYEQYF. The chain carries TRBV5-5 and TRBJ2-7, with unresolved D. The CDR3 covers 12 residues. Trimming stripped 0 bases from V and 3 bases from J, with 4 bases between. Germline V CDR1 and CDR2: SGHKS, YYEKEE (reference sequence).

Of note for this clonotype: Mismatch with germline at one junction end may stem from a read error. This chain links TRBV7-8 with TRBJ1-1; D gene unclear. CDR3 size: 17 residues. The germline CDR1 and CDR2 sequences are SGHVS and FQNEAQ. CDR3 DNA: TGTGTCAGCAGCTTAGTAGGCGCCAGGAGTCGGGGCACTGAAGCTTTCTTT. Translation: CVSSLVGARSRGTEAFF. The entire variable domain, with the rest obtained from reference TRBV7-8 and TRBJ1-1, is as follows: GAGVSQSPRYKVAKRGQDVALRCDPISGHVSLFWYQQALGQGPEFLTYFQNEAQLDKSGLPSDRFFAERPEGSVSTLKIQRTQQEDSAVYLCVSSLVGARSRGTEAFFGQGTRLTVV.

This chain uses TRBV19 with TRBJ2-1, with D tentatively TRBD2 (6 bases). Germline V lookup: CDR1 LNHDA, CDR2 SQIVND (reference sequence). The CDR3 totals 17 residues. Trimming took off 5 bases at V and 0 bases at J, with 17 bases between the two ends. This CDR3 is CASSPGSPGSSYNEQFF. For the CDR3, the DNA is TGTGCCAGTAGTCCTGGGTCTCCCGGGAGCTCCTACAATGAGCAGTTCTTC.

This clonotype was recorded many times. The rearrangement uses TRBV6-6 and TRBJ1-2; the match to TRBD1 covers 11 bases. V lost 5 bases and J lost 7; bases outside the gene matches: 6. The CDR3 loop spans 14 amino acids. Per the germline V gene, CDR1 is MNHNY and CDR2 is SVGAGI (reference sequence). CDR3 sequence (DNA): TGTGCCAGCAGTACCGGGACAGGGGGGTCTGGCTACACCTTC. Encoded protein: CASSTGTGGSGYTF.

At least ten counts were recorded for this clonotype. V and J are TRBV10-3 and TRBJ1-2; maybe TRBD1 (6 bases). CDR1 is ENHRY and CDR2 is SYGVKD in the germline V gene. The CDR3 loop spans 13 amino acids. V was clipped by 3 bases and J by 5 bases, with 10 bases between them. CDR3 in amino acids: CAISDRQGYGYTF. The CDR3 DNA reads TGTGCCATCAGTGATCGCCAGGGGTATGGCTACACCTTC.